The rows below give T cell receptor beta chains drawn from one sample of a study of cytomegalovirus exposure and HLA in healthy donors. The protocol was immunoSEQ multiplex PCR, while the TCRdb copy is restricted to in-frame clones and leaves out a portion. Among about 100,000 clones listed, 65% to 90% were seen once. What was sequenced was PBMCs. These receptors came from a woman between 18 and 29 years old in good health and CMV-seronegative. Each CDR3 is given with its conserved first and last residue. The order of the fields is V gene, D gene, clone size, J gene, CDR3 DNA, CDR3 protein. The D gene is left open where the match is weak. Expanded clones are given a class, and other clones once, few, many or no size at all.

V gene: TRBV7-2
D gene: NA
clone size: NA
J gene: TRBJ1-6
CDR3 DNA: TGTGCCAGCAGCTTTACTTCTAGCCCACCCCTCCACTTT
CDR3 protein: CASSFTSSPPLHF

V gene: TRBV7-2
D gene: NA
clone size: NA
J gene: TRBJ1-2
CDR3 DNA: TGTGCCAGCAGCTTAGATCCAGGTGTAGGCTACACCTTC
CDR3 protein: CASSLDPGVGYTF

V gene: TRBV7-9
D gene: TRBD1
clone size: NA
J gene: TRBJ2-7
CDR3 DNA: TGTGCCAGCAGCTTATCGGACAGGGCCTACGAGCAGTACTTC
CDR3 protein: CASSLSDRAYEQYF

V gene: TRBV7-8
D gene: TRBD2
clone size: NA
J gene: TRBJ2-1
CDR3 DNA: TGTGCCAGCAGCATGAGCGGGGGGGCCCACAATGATGAGCAGTTCTTC
CDR3 protein: CASSMSGGAHNDEQFF

V gene: TRBV2
D gene: TRBD2
clone size: NA
J gene: TRBJ2-7
CDR3 DNA: TGTGCCAGCAGGGAACTAGCGGACACCTACGAGCAGTACTTC
CDR3 protein: CASRELADTYEQYF

V gene: TRBV6-5
D gene: NA
clone size: NA
J gene: TRBJ2-1
CDR3 DNA: TGTGCCAGCAGTGATACGGGAGTAGGGCAGTTCTTC
CDR3 protein: CASSDTGVGQFF

V gene: TRBV7-9
D gene: TRBD1
clone size: NA
J gene: TRBJ2-2
CDR3 DNA: TGTGCCAGCAGCGTGGGACAGATGCCTACCGGGGAGCTGTTTTTT
CDR3 protein: CASSVGQMPTGELFF

V gene: TRBV5-1
D gene: TRBD1
clone size: NA
J gene: TRBJ2-3
CDR3 DNA: TGCGCCAGCAGCTTGGCAGGGGGCTTGGATACGCAGTATTTT
CDR3 protein: CASSLAGGLDTQYF

V gene: TRBV5-4
D gene: NA
clone size: NA
J gene: TRBJ2-7
CDR3 DNA: TGTGCCAGCAGCTTGGACAGGGCCGGCGAGCAGTACTTC
CDR3 protein: CASSLDRAGEQYF

V gene: TRBV11-2
D gene: NA
clone size: NA
J gene: TRBJ1-2
CDR3 DNA: TGTGCCAGCAGCTTCAAGACCGCGGATGAATTGGGCTATGGCTACACCTTC
CDR3 protein: CASSFKTADELGYGYTF

V gene: TRBV6-5
D gene: NA
clone size: NA
J gene: TRBJ2-7
CDR3 DNA: TGTGCCAGCAGTTCCTTCTACGACAGATTATACGAGCAGTACTTC
CDR3 protein: CASSSFYDRLYEQYF

V gene: TRBV6-5
D gene: TRBD1
clone size: few
J gene: TRBJ2-3
CDR3 DNA: TGTGCCAGCAGGTTAGGACAGGGGGCCACAGATACGCAGTATTTT
CDR3 protein: CASRLGQGATDTQYF